The 17 T cell receptor beta chains in this list originate from one sample, sequenced in a study of T-cell reconstitution after alpha-beta-depleted transplantation in children. Preparation of the TCRbeta library used unique molecular identifiers. Each CDR3 protein is one row after TCRdb ran MiXCR on the PCR reads. The table shows around 480,000 distinct CDR3 sequences, with roughly 33% occurring only once. Specimen: PBMCs from the stem cell graft donor, collected from the stem cell graft. The origin of the receptors is a human donor who donated a stem cell graft to a child with aplastic anemia.

This chain uses TRBV6-5 with TRBJ1-5, with D possibly matching TRBD1 (5 bases). Trimming removed 0 bases from V and 11 bases from J, with 17 bases in between. CDR1 and CDR2 (germline): MNHEY, SVGAGI. The CDR3 consists of 15 residues. This CDR3 is CASSYSISGGGSQHF. CDR3 in DNA: TGTGCCAGCAGTTACTCGATATCTGGGGGTGGGTCCCAGCATTTT.

This clonotype has only one observation. V usage is TRBV29-1 and J usage is TRBJ1-5, with 9 positions matching TRBD1. The CDR3 has 14 amino acids. V was clipped by 6 bases and J by 3 bases; unmatched bases: 6. Per the germline V gene, CDR1 is SQVTM and CDR2 is ANQGSEA. CDR3 region: CSVKTGGDNQPQHF. The CDR3 nucleotides read TGCAGCGTCAAAACAGGGGGCGACAATCAGCCCCAGCATTTT.

This clonotype was found once. CDR3 DNA: TGTGCCAGCAGCTTGGGTACAGGGGTCGGAGCTTTCTTT. It encodes CASSLGTGVGAFF. The rearrangement uses TRBV5-6 and TRBJ1-1, with 7 nucleotides matching TRBD1. Trimming removed 0 bases from V and 10 bases from J; junction bases left unmatched: 6. Per germline, CDR1 SGHDT and CDR2 YYEEEE. CDR3 length: 13 amino acids.

The rearrangement joins TRBV2 to TRBJ2-7, with D possibly called TRBD1 or TRBD2 (5 bases each). CDR3 size: 14 residues. CDR1 and CDR2 from the germline V gene are SNHLY and FYNNEI. The germline V and J ends were trimmed by 2 bases and 3 bases, with 11 bases remaining between them. The CDR3 nucleotides read TGTGCCAGCAGTGAACCCCGGGACCTCTACGAGCAGTACTTC. This translates into CASSEPRDLYEQYF.

The sample holds a few counts of this clonotype. The rearrangement links TRBV29-1 to TRBJ2-3, with 7 bases identical to TRBD1. CDR3 length equals 14 residues. V was pared by 4 bases and J by 4 bases, with 8 bases of the junction left unmatched. Per the germline V gene, CDR1 is SQVTM and CDR2 is ANQGSEA. The CDR3 DNA reads as TGCAGCGTTGGGGGTTTAGGGGGCGCAGATACGCAGTATTTT. Amino acids: CSVGGLGGADTQYF.

This clonotype showed up just a few times. This chain connects TRBV19 to TRBJ1-5; D ambiguous. The CDR3 sequence is 14 residues long. Trimming took off 6 bases at V and 2 bases at J, with 11 bases between the two ends. Looked up from germline, CDR1 is LNHDA and CDR2 is SQIVND (reference sequence). CDR3 in amino acids: CASRRLAGNQPQHF. DNA for the CDR3: TGTGCCAGTAGAAGACTAGCGGGCAATCAGCCCCAGCATTTT.

This sequence joins TRBV7-2 and TRBJ2-7, with 7 bases that match TRBD1. The CDR3 length is 15 residues. CDR1 and CDR2 from the germline V gene are SGHTA and FQGNSA. Trimming cost V 6 bases and J 1 base; bases outside gene matches: 9. CDR3 nucleotide sequence: TGTGCCAGCAGACTAGACAGGGATGTATCCTACGAGCAGTACTTC. Translated: CASRLDRDVSYEQYF.

Comments on this clonotype: The junction shows a germline mismatch at one end, possibly a read error. The chain links TRBV4-3 to TRBJ1-4; the match to TRBD1 covers 7 bases. Germline V gives CDR1 LGHNA, CDR2 YSLEER. The CDR3 is made up of 10 amino acids. CDR3 in amino acids: CASSQRQGFF. CDR3 coding DNA: TGCGCCAGCAGCCAAAGACAGGGTTTCTTT.

This rearrangement joins TRBV6-2 or TRBV6-3 to TRBJ2-1; TRBD1 matches at 7 bases. Germline trimming cut 7 bases from V and 9 bases from J; bases unmatched to any gene: 3. The germline V gene encodes CDR1 MNHEY and CDR2 SVGEGT. The CDR3 consists of 11 residues. The CDR3 is CASNNRGEQFF. In DNA form, the CDR3 reads TGTGCCAGCAATAACAGGGGTGAGCAGTTCTTC.

The rearrangement uses TRBV10-2 and TRBJ2-1; D gene ambiguous. Trimming left V 3 bases short and J 0 bases short, with 9 bases between. Looked up from germline, CDR1 is WSHSY and CDR2 is SAAADI. The CDR3 is 15 residues long. The CDR3 coding sequence is TGCGCCAGCAGTGATTCTGTTAGCTCCTACAATGAGCAGTTCTTC. Amino acid sequence: CASSDSVSSYNEQFF.

This clonotype was recorded a few times. V gene TRBV5-6 combines with J gene TRBJ2-4; D could derive from TRBD1 or TRBD2 (5 bases each). Trimming took off 3 bases at V and 0 bases at J, with 13 bases between the two ends. The CDR3 runs 16 residues. Looked up from germline, CDR1 is SGHDT and CDR2 is YYEEEE. For the CDR3, the DNA is TGTGCCAGCAGCTGGGGACGGGATAAAGCCAAAAACATTCAGTACTTC. As protein: CASSWGRDKAKNIQYF.

The chain combines TRBV12-3 or TRBV12-4 with TRBJ2-2, with D maybe TRBD1 (6 bases). This CDR3 has 16 residues. The ends were cut back, 6 bases at V and 0 bases at J, with 14 bases in the middle. CDR3 amino acids: CASRAGQRANTGELFF. The CDR3 DNA reads as TGTGCCAGCAGAGCCGGACAGAGGGCGAACACCGGGGAGCTGTTTTTT.

This chain uses TRBV27 with TRBJ2-3, with D hard to call. The V end was cut by 2 bases, the J end by 5 bases, with 8 bases between. Germline V gene lookup returns CDR1 MNHEY and CDR2 SMNVEV (reference sequence). The CDR3 has 13 residues. The CDR3 DNA reads as TGTGCCAGCAGTTTAGATGGTGGAGATACGCAGTATTTT. Translated, it gives CASSLDGGDTQYF.

This clonotype was observed a handful of times. The rearrangement links TRBV27 to TRBJ2-5, with D unresolved. Germline CDR1 and CDR2: MNHEY and SMNVEV (reference sequence). The CDR3 has 13 residues. V was cut by 3 bases and J by 2 bases, with 7 bases left in between. CDR3: CASSFMGQETQYF. CDR3 nucleotides: TGTGCCAGCAGTTTCATGGGGCAAGAGACCCAGTACTTC.

V and J are TRBV28 and TRBJ1-1, with 7 bases fitting TRBD1. Germline V lookup: CDR1 MDHEN, CDR2 SYDVKM. The junction had 6 bases not matched to a gene; V was cut back by 5 bases and J by 0 bases. This CDR3 comprises 15 residues. The CDR3 sequence: CASSPGQAMNTEAFF. CDR3 in DNA: TGTGCCAGCAGTCCCGGACAGGCGATGAACACTGAAGCTTTCTTT.

This clonotype turned up a few times. The gene calls are TRBV20-1 and TRBJ1-5; D remains unclear. The germline gives CDR1 DFQATT, CDR2 SNEGSKA (reference sequence). Trimming cost V 4 bases and J 3 bases, with 10 bases left between them. The CDR3 sequence is 13 residues long. The CDR3 sequence is CSATLRNNQPQHF. CDR3 bases: TGCAGTGCTACTCTCCGGAACAATCAGCCCCAGCATTTT.

The rearrangement links TRBV7-9 to TRBJ2-3; tentative D call: TRBD2 (6 bases). CDR1 and CDR2 from the germline V gene are SEHNR and FQNEAQ (reference sequence). The CDR3 loop spans 15 amino acids. Trimming took off 6 bases at V and 2 bases at J, with 15 bases between the two ends. The DNA of the CDR3 is TGTGCCAGCAGTTACGGGCTAGCGTCCACAGATACGCAGTATTTT. It codes for CASSYGLASTDTQYF.